Following are 10 T cell receptor beta chains from one sample sequenced in a study of glioma-infiltrating T cells. The iRepertoire nested amplicon-rescue multiplex PCR amplified TCR alpha and beta CDR3s from RNA. A single record per CDR3 protein comes from TCRdb applying MiXCR to the multiplex PCR reads. The table shows some 10,000 distinct CDR3 sequences, with under 60% occurring only once. Specimen: glioma tissue, nonneoplastic brain tissue, or PBMCs (not recorded which). These TCRs come from a human donor with low-grade glioma or glioblastoma, undergoing nonglioma brain surgery, or in good health (not recorded which).

A remark on this clonotype: Just one base apart from a much larger clone, this may be a read error. The gene calls are TRBV5-1 and TRBJ2-1; TRBD2 matches at 8 bases. This CDR3 is 17 amino acids long. CDR1 is SGHRS and CDR2 is YFSETQ in the germline V gene. The CDR3 bases are TGCGCCAGCAGCTTGAGCGGGAGCGGACCCTCCTACAATGATCAGTTCTTC. As protein: CASSLSGSGPSYNDQFF.

Points on this clonotype: Mismatch with germline at one junction end may stem from a read error. This rearrangement joins TRBV7-9 to TRBJ2-7; D perhaps matches TRBD1 (6 bases). There are 15 residues in the CDR3. CDR1 and CDR2 from the germline V gene are SEHNR and FQNEAQ (reference sequence). This CDR3 reads CASSLKRTGTYKQYF. DNA of the CDR3: TGTGCCAGCAGCCTAAAAAGAACAGGGACCTACAAGCAGTACTTC.

As regards this clonotype: In this CDR3 the conserved last residue, phenylalanine or tryptophan, is missing, so a read error is likely. The chain couples TRBV28 to TRBJ2-7; 9 bases map to TRBD1. Germline V gene sequence: CDR1 MDHEN, CDR2 SYDVKM. This CDR3 region has 16 residues. The V and J ends lost 5 bases and 5 bases, in that order; junction bases with no gene match: 13. CDR3 residues: CASSRGRDRVFDEQYL. Written as DNA, the CDR3 is TGTGCCAGCAGTCGAGGGCGGGACAGGGTCTTTGACGAGCAGTACCTC.

The J gene is TRBJ1-5, the V gene TRBV18, with D uncertain. The J call may be faulty, since TRBJ2-3 better matches the DNA end. The CDR3 contains 15 residues. Per germline, CDR1 KGHSH and CDR2 LQKENI. CDR3 region: CASSPSYMENQPQYF. The CDR3 region has the DNA TGTGCCAGCTCGCCGTCCTACATGGAAAATCAGCCCCAGTATTTT.

This clonotype has a handful of counts. A single base separates this from a much larger clone, so it may be a read error. CDR3 nucleotides: TGTGCCAGCAGTATAGACAGGTCCTACGAGCAGTACTTC. Its translation: CASSIDRSYEQYF. This rearrangement joins TRBV12-3 or TRBV12-4 to TRBJ2-7; TRBD1 might be the D (6 bases). Between the trimmed V and J ends, which lost 5 bases and 1 base, there was a span of 9 bases. This CDR3 region has 13 residues.

This clonotype was seen a single time. The chain's CDR3 is CASIIRANNQPQHF. DNA for the CDR3: TGTGCCAGCATCATCCGGGCCAACAATCAGCCCCAGCATTTT. The chain uses TRBV3-1 and TRBJ1-5; D call uncertain. The germline V and J ends were trimmed by 7 bases and 3 bases, with 13 bases remaining between them. This CDR3 has 14 residues. Germline assignment: CDR1 LGHDT and CDR2 YNNKEL (reference sequence).

As concerns this clonotype: A much bigger clone sits one base away, suggesting this may be a read error. This chain connects TRBV29-1 to TRBJ1-1; D may be TRBD1 (6 bases). This CDR3 is 13 amino acids long. V was clipped by 3 bases and J by 0 bases, with 8 bases between them. CDR1 and CDR2 from the germline V gene are SQVTM and ANQGSEA. CDR3: CSVDSGVNTEAFF. In DNA, the CDR3 is TGCAGCGTTGATTCAGGGGTGAACACTGAAGCTTTCTTT.

Regarding this clonotype: An end of the junction differs from the germline gene, which may be a read error. The chain recombines TRBV28 with TRBJ2-1, with 8 positions matching TRBD2. The length of the CDR3 is 16 residues. Germline assignment: CDR1 MDHEN and CDR2 SYDVKM. The CDR3 coding sequence is TGTGCCAGCAGTTCACAAAGCGGGAGATCCCACAATGAGCAGTCCTTC. Its translation: CASSSQSGRSHNEQSF.

Regarding this clonotype: The DNA is left out, because the CDR3 cannot be placed on it with certainty; the CDR3 is given as TCRdb lists it. This rearrangement joins TRBV6-2 or TRBV6-3 to TRBJ1-5; the D call in the table, TRBD1, was not verified against the DNA. Germline values: CDR1 MNHEY, CDR2 SVGEGT. The CDR3 contains 16 residues when both ends are counted. CDR3 sequence reads: CASSPFGKGTNQPKHF.

This clonotype was recorded at least ten times. This sequence may be a read error, since a much larger clone differs from it by one base. The chain joins TRBV5-1 to TRBJ1-4, with 7 nucleotides matching TRBD1. The CDR3 has 15 residues. Germline-derived CDR1 and CDR2 are SGHRS and YFSETQ. CDR3 bases: TGCGCCCGCAGCTTGGACACAGGGGTTATCGAAAAACTGTTTTTT. Its translation is CARSLDTGVIEKLFF.